This TCR beta chain was obtained from a study of T-cell reconstitution after alpha-beta-depleted transplantation in children. With respect to this clonotype: The antigen is not known.

With 3 bases removed from V and 7 bases from J, the gap between germline ends came to 13 bases. The CDR3 loop spans 13 amino acids. Germline CDR1 SGHTA, CDR2 FQGNSA. General study points: Counts and diversity of T cells one year after transplant came mostly from newly produced T cells. Reportedly, roughly two months post-transplant, alpha-beta T cells arose from several hundred expanded graft clones. The origin of high day-60 TCRbeta diversity in some patients lay in surviving recipient T cells and thymic progenitors.

Molecular barcoding with unique molecular identifiers was used for the TCRbeta library. Via MiXCR, TCRdb re-called the PCR reads, giving one row per CDR3 protein. The sample includes hundreds of thousands of distinct CDR3 sequences, more than 20% of them seen just once. The source of this sequence is a female patient aged 2-10 years who had a stem cell transplant for congenital amegakaryocytic thrombocytopenia, so the T cells may come from the graft donor. The V call is TRBV7-2, the J call TRBJ2-7, with D perhaps being TRBD1 or TRBD2 (5 bases each). Sequences were derived from PBMCs, mostly from graft donor cells, sampled 360 days after TCRalphabeta/CD19-depleted stem cell transplant. The CDR3 spells CASSLGRVREQYF. CDR3 in DNA: TGTGCCAGCAGCTTGGGACGGGTTCGTGAGCAGTACTTC.